Reported below is one T cell receptor beta chain. The target antigen is unknown. The data are from a study of glioma-infiltrating T cells. Study results and caveats: Above-expected tissue-blood divergence occurred in all gliomas, most in low-grade ones.

The CDR3 is 14 amino acids. Losses at the gene ends were 3 bases for V and 7 bases for J; bases not matched to a gene: 4. CDR1 is LNHDA and CDR2 is SQIVND in the germline V gene (reference sequence). TCR alpha and beta CDR3 regions were amplified from RNA using iRepertoire nested multiplex PCR. Input was roughly 85-450 ng of tissue mRNA or PBMC total RNA. TCRdb fed the multiplex PCR reads into MiXCR, producing one record per CDR3 protein. The table shows around 170,000 distinct CDR3 sequences, with 43% occurring only once. The chain uses TRBV19 and TRBJ1-2; TRBD1 matches at 11 bases. Material: glioma tissue, nonneoplastic brain tissue, or PBMCs (not recorded which). The TCR was taken from a human donor with low-grade glioma or glioblastoma, undergoing nonglioma brain surgery, or in good health (not recorded which). Written as DNA, the CDR3 is TGTGCCAGTAGTATCGGACAGGGGGCGGCTGGCTACACCTTC. As protein: CASSIGQGAAGYTF.